This T cell receptor beta chain derives from a study of regulatory T cells in long-lasting Graves disease. Study in general: Persistent cases were those of Graves' disease that involved over 5 years of antithyroid drugs with positive TSH receptor antibodies. Broader study findings: TCR diversity was lower in persistent Graves' patients (versus newly diagnosed ones).

Trimming removed 5 bases at V and 0 bases at J, with 7 bases between. Germline lookup yields CDR1 SNHLY and CDR2 FYNNEI. The CDR3 is 13 residues long. Arm-PCR of CDR3 regions and iRepertoire HTBI primers were used to build TCR beta libraries. Using its own MiXCR run on the multiplex PCR reads, TCRdb lists one record per CDR3 protein. The repertoire holds around 400,000 distinct CDR3 sequences, approximately 25% seen once, with about 27% in the top ten. Time point indicated: persistent/refractory GD, antithyroid drugs over 5 years with positive TRAb. The TCR library was made from RNA extracted from PBMCs. In the case of this clonotype: Its target is not known.

The rearrangement uses TRBV2 and TRBJ1-2; D gene uncertain. This TCR came from a woman between 40 and 50 years old with Graves disease. Sequencing used peripheral blood mononuclear cells (PBMCs), obtained when the disease was refractory, from a patient treated with antithyroid drugs. CDR3 DNA sequence: TGTGCCAGCAGTTGGGTTCCTAACTATGGCTACACCTTC. Its translation is CASSWVPNYGYTF. Full variable domain (rest looked up from reference TRBV2 and TRBJ1-2): EPEVTQTPSHQVTQMGQEVILRCVPISNHLYFYWYRQILGQKVEFLVSFYNNEISEKSEIFDDQFSVERPDGSNFTLKIRSTKLEDSAMYFCASSWVPNYGYTFGSGTRLTVV.